This TCR beta chain is from a study of vaccination and CD4 T cells after COVID-19. Study-wide context: Overlapping peptides of the spike proteins of SARS-CoV-2, HCoV-NL63, HCoV-OC43 and HCoV-229E were used for cell stimulation.

In regard to this clonotype: Its antigen is unknown.

The CDR3 is 16 amino acids. The V gene lost 0 bases and the J gene lost 5 bases, with 17 bases spanning the gap. Germline loops: CDR1 SGHNT, CDR2 YYREEE (reference sequence). Sequencing of the DNA from cultured CD4+ T cells was carried out with the Oncomine TCR Beta short-read assay. Each CDR3 protein gets one entry after TCRdb re-called the PCR reads with MiXCR. The sample lists fewer than 15,000 distinct CDR3 sequences; around 44% were seen once. Treatment: roughly 11-day PBMC culture with coronavirus spike peptide pools or control peptides (ViraFEST assay). ViraFEST expanded antigen-specific T cells with peptide pools, then sequenced TCRs.

V and J are TRBV5-4 and TRBJ1-1, with a weak D call TRBD1 (6 bases). This TCR derives from a human donor who had recovered from COVID-19. Sequenced: CD4+ T cells from blood, cultured in vitro. The CDR3 protein is CASSLASPFQGTEAFF. The DNA for the CDR3 is TGTGCCAGCAGCTTGGCCTCCCCGTTTCAGGGGACTGAAGCTTTCTTT.